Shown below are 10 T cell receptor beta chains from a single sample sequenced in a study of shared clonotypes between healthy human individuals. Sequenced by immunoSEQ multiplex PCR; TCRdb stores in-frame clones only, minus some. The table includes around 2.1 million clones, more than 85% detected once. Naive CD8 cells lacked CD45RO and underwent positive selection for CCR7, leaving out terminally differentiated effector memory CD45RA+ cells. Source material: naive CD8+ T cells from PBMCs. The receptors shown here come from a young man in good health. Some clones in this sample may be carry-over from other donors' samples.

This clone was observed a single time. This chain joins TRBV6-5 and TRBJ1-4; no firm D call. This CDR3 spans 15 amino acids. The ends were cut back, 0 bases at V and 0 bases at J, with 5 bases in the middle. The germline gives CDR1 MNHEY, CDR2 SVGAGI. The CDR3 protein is CASSYSLATNEKLFF. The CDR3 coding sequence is TGTGCCAGCAGTTACTCCTTAGCAACTAATGAAAAACTGTTTTTT.

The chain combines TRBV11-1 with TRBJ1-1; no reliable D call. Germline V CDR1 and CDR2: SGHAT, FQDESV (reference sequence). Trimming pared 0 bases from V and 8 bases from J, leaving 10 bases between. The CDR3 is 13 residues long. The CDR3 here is CASSLAAYGEAFF. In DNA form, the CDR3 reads TGTGCCAGCAGCTTAGCAGCCTACGGGGAAGCTTTCTTT.

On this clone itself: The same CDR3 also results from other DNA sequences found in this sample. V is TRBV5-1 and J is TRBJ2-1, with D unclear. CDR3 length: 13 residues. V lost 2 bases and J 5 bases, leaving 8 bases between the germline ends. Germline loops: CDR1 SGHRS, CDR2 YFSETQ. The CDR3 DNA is TGCGCCAGCAGCTTAACAATAAACAATGAGCAGTTCTTC. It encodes CASSLTINNEQFF. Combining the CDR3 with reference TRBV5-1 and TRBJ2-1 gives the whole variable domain KAGVTQTPRYLIKTRGQQVTLSCSPISGHRSVSWYQQTPGQGLQFLFEYFSETQRNKGNFPGRFSGRQFSNSRSEMNVSTLELGDSALYLCASSLTINNEQFFGPGTRLTVL.

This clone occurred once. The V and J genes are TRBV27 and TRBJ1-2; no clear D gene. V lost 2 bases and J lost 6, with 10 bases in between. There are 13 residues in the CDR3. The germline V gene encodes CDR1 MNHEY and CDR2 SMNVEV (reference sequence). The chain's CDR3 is CASSLSSINGYTF. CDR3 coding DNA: TGTGCCAGCAGTTTAAGTTCGATAAATGGCTACACCTTC.

CDR3 sequence: CASSTGLVGEQFF. The CDR3 DNA sequence: TGTGCCAGCAGTACGGGACTAGTCGGTGAGCAGTTCTTC. This chain connects TRBV6-5 to TRBJ2-1; the match to TRBD2 covers 8 bases. J gave up 9 bases and V 5 bases, and 6 bases lay outside the gene matches. The germline V gene encodes CDR1 MNHEY and CDR2 SVGAGI. The CDR3 is 13 amino acids.

CDR3 in amino acids: CATSRAGLAEAYEQYF. CDR3 coding DNA: TGTGCCACCAGCAGAGCGGGACTAGCGGAAGCCTACGAGCAGTACTTC. The chain joins TRBV15 to TRBJ2-7; TRBD2 matches 11 bases. J gave up 2 bases and V 1 base, and 4 bases lay outside the gene matches. The CDR3 totals 16 residues. CDR1 and CDR2 (germline): LNHNV, YYDKDF (reference sequence).

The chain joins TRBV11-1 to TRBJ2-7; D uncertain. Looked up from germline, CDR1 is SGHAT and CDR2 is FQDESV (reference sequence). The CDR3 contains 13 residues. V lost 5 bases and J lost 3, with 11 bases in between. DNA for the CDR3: TGTGCCAGCAGCCACGGGCCGATCTACGAGCAGTACTTC. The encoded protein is CASSHGPIYEQYF.

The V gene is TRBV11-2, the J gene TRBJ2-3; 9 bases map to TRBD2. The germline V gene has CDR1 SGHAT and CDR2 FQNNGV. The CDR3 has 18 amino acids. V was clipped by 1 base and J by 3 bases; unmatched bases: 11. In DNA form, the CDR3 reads TGTGCCAGCAGCTTAGTACCCCCCCGGCTAGCGGGGACAGATACGCAGTATTTT. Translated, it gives CASSLVPPRLAGTDTQYF.

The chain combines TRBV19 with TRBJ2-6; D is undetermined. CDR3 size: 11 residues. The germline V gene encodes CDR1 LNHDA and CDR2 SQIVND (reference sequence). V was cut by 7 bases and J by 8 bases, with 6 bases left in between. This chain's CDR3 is CASMGSNVLTF. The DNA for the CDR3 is TGTGCCAGTATGGGGTCCAACGTCCTGACTTTC.

In DNA, the CDR3 is TGTGCCGGGCTTCGGACAGGGGGCCCCATCTATGGCTACACCTTC. Translating gives CAGLRTGGPIYGYTF. The rearrangement joins TRBV2 to TRBJ1-2; 11 positions match TRBD1. Germline V gene sequence: CDR1 SNHLY, CDR2 FYNNEI. This CDR3 region has 15 residues. The V segment lost 11 bases and the J segment 4 bases; nucleotides outside the gene matches: 12.